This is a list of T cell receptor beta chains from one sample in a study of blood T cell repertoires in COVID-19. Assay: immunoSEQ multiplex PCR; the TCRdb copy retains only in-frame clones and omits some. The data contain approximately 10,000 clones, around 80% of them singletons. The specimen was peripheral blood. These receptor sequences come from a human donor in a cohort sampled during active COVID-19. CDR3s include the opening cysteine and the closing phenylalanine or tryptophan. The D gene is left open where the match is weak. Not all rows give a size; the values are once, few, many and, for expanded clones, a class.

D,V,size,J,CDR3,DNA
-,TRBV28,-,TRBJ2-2,CASSPGGGRGELFF,TGTGCCAGCAGTCCTGGGGGGGGCAGAGGGGAGCTGTTTTTT
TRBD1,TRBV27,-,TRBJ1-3,CASSYRGSGNTIYF,TGTGCCAGCAGTTACAGGGGATCGGGAAACACCATATATTTT
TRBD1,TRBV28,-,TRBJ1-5,CASSWTGQSNQPQHF,TGTGCCAGCAGTTGGACAGGTCAGAGCAATCAGCCCCAGCATTTT
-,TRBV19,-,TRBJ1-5,CASSRGDSPNQPQHF,TGTGCCAGTAGTCGTGGTGACAGCCCGAATCAGCCCCAGCATTTT
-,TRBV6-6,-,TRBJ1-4,CASSYFQVSRNEKLFF,TGTGCCAGCAGTTACTTTCAGGTTTCAAGGAATGAAAAACTGTTTTTT
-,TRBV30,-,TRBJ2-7,CAWSEGGTSYEQYF,TGTGCCTGGTCCGAGGGGGGGACAAGCTACGAGCAGTACTTC
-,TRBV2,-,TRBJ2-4,CASRTSIAKNIQYF,TGTGCCAGCAGGACATCTATAGCCAAAAACATTCAGTACTTC
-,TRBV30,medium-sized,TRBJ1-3,CACLEGSGNTIYF,TGTGCCTGTCTGGAGGGCTCTGGAAACACCATATATTTT
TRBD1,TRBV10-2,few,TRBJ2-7,CASIQDRGRDYEQYF,TGCGCCAGCATTCAGGACAGGGGACGTGACTACGAGCAGTACTTC
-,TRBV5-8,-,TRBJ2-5,CASSFISTGQETQYF,TGTGCCAGCAGCTTTATTTCTACAGGTCAAGAGACCCAGTACTTC
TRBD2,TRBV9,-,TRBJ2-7,CASSATPFVTSENSYEQYF,TGTGCCAGCAGCGCCACACCCTTCGTAACTAGCGAGAACTCCTACGAGCAGTACTTC
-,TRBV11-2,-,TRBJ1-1,CASSTDYSFYTEAFF,TGTGCCAGCAGCACCGACTACAGCTTCTACACTGAAGCTTTCTTT
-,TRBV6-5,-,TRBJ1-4,CASSYSVGGDEKLFF,TGTGCCAGCAGTTACTCGGTAGGAGGGGATGAAAAACTGTTTTTT
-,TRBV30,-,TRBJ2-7,CAWSVHRRALGQYF,TGTGCCTGGAGTGTACATCGGCGGGCACTCGGGCAGTACTTC
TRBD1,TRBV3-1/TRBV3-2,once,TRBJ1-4,CASSETGGSEKLFF,TGTGCCAGCAGCGAGACAGGGGGCAGTGAAAAACTGTTTTTT
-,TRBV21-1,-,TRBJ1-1,CASSKRHRSRDRYTEAFF,TGTGCCAGCAGCAAAAGGCACCGCAGCCGGGACAGATACACTGAAGCTTTCTTT
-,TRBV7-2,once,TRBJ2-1,CASSLDSYNEQFF,TGTGCCAGCAGCTTAGACTCTTACAATGAGCAGTTCTTC
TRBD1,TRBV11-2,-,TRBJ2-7,CASSLAPGGYEQYF,TGTGCCAGCAGCTTAGCCCCAGGGGGCTACGAGCAGTACTTC
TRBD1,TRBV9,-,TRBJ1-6,CASSVDRAPYNSPLHF,TGTGCCAGCAGCGTCGACAGGGCGCCCTATAATTCACCCCTCCACTTT
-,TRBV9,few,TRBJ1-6,CASSESAGSAPLHF,TGTGCCAGCAGCGAGAGCGCGGGTTCGGCACCCCTCCACTTT
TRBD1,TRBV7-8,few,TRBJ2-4,CASSSYSTGYGNIQYF,TGTGCCAGCAGCTCCTACTCGACAGGGTACGGAAACATTCAGTACTTC
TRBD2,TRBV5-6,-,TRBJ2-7,CASSPLAGGLAYEQYF,TGTGCCAGCAGCCCCCTGGCGGGGGGCCTCGCCTACGAGCAGTACTTC
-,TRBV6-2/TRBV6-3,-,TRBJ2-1,CASSSSLGSVRYNEQFF,TGTGCCAGCAGTTCAAGCCTAGGTTCCGTCCGATACAATGAGCAGTTCTTC
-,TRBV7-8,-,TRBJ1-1,CASGHRENTEAFF,TGTGCCAGCGGGCACAGGGAAAACACTGAAGCTTTCTTT
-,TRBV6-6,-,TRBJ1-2,CASSYRESNYGYTF,TGTGCCAGCAGTTACAGGGAGTCCAACTATGGCTACACCTTC
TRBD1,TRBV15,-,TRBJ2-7,CATSRAGQGYEQYF,TGTGCCACCAGCAGAGCGGGACAGGGCTACGAGCAGTACTTC
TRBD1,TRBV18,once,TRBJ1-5,CASSLDRDQPQHF,TGTGCCAGCTCACTGGACAGGGATCAGCCCCAGCATTTT
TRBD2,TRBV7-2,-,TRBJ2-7,CASSSGGVNGEQYF,TGTGCCAGCAGCTCCGGGGGGGTGAACGGTGAGCAGTACTTC
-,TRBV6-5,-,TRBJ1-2,CAGGVQYGYTF,TGTGCCGGCGGGGTTCAGTATGGCTACACCTTC
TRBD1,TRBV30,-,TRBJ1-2,CAWGRDRPYGYTF,TGTGCCTGGGGGCGGGACAGACCCTATGGCTACACCTTC
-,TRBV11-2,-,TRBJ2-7,CASSLGNEAEQYF,TGTGCCAGCAGCTTAGGTAACGAGGCCGAGCAGTACTTC
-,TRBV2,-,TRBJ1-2,CASSAGNMRTNYGYTF,TGTGCCAGCTCGGCAGGGAACATGCGTACTAACTATGGCTACACCTTC
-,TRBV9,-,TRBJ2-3,CASSATGFPGTDTQYF,TGTGCCAGCAGCGCAACAGGGTTTCCGGGAACAGATACGCAGTATTTT
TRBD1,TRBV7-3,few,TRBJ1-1,CASSQGVSSTEAFF,TGTGCCAGCAGCCAGGGGGTTTCAAGCACTGAAGCTTTCTTT
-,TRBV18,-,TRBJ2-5,CASSDGRDRETQYF,TGTGCCAGCTCAGATGGCAGGGATAGGGAGACCCAGTACTTC
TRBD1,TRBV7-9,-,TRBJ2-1,CASSRQGWSYNEQFF,TGTGCCAGCAGTCGACAGGGTTGGTCCTACAATGAGCAGTTCTTC
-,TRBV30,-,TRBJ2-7,CAWSVRQGFLYEQYF,TGTGCCTGGAGTGTACGTCAGGGATTTTTGTACGAGCAGTACTTC
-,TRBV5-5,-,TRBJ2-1,CASSYLLRDTYNEQFF,TGTGCCAGCAGCTATCTCCTTAGGGACACCTACAATGAGCAGTTCTTC
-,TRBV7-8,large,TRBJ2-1,CASSLMVDSSYNEQFF,TGTGCCAGCAGCTTAATGGTCGACAGCTCCTACAATGAGCAGTTCTTC
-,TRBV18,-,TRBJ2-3,CASSPLTGIPSTDTQYF,TGTGCCAGCTCACCATTAACAGGGATTCCGAGCACAGATACGCAGTATTTT
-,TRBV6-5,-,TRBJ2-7,CASSLNGQYQYF,TGTGCCAGCAGTTTAAACGGACAGTATCAGTACTTC
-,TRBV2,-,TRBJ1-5,CASSETGSQPQHF,TGTGCCAGCAGTGAAACGGGGAGCCAGCCCCAGCATTTT
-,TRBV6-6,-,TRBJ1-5,CASSIRQSVAQHF,TGTGCCAGCAGTATAAGACAGTCGGTAGCCCAGCATTTT
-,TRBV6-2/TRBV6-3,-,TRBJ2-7,CASSTTTLSSYEQYF,TGTGCCAGCAGTACAACTACCCTAAGCTCCTACGAGCAGTACTTC
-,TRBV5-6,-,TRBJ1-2,CASSFLLAGDYGYTF,TGTGCCAGCAGCTTTTTATTGGCAGGGGACTATGGCTACACCTTC
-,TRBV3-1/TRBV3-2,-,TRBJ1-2,CASSQVAGEHGYTF,TGTGCCAGCAGCCAAGTTGCGGGGGAGCATGGCTACACCTTC
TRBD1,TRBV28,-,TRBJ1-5,CASSLEDRVDYQPQHF,TGTGCCAGCAGTTTAGAGGACAGGGTTGATTATCAGCCCCAGCATTTT
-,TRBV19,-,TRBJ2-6,CASSIRSGANVLTF,TGTGCCAGTAGTATCCGCTCTGGGGCCAACGTCCTGACTTTC
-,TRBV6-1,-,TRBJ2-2,CASSDLGRNTGELFF,TGTGCCAGCAGTGATTTAGGGAGGAACACCGGGGAGCTGTTTTTT
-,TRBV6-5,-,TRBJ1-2,CASSSSDRGYTF,TGTGCCAGCAGTTCCTCGGACAGAGGCTACACCTTC
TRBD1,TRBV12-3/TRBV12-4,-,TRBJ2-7,CASSRDRGFEQYF,TGTGCCAGCAGCCGGGACAGGGGGTTCGAGCAGTACTTC